This T cell receptor beta chain appears in the sequencing data of a study of T cells in Graves' hyperthyroidism and ophthalmopathy. Study in general: Sampling of peripheral blood happened at initial diagnosis, prior to any treatment.

RNA transcripts gave rise to amplified TCR beta CDR3 regions. The HTBI primer set drove a first-round RT-PCR of the TCR CDR3. TCRdb reanalysed the multiplex PCR reads using MiXCR and keeps one entry per CDR3 protein. The sample carries roughly 840,000 distinct CDR3 sequences, 38% recorded once. This clonotype was seen more than once but under ten times. This receptor was identified in a man aged 18 to 29 with Graves' hyperthyroidism. What was sequenced was blood.

In DNA, the CDR3 is TGTGCCACCGGGACAGGGCCCTATGGCTACACCTTC. Protein sequence: CATGTGPYGYTF. The chain carries TRBV10-3 and TRBJ1-2, with 9 bases lining up with TRBD1. V shed 10 bases, J shed 4 bases, and the junction held 4 bases outside the gene matches. This CDR3 has 12 residues. Germline-derived CDR1 and CDR2 are ENHRY and SYGVKD.